A selection of T cell receptor beta chains follows, all from one sample in a study of CD8+CD57+ T cells in acquired aplastic anemia. TCRdb itself ran the reads through MiXCR, one entry per CDR3 protein. The sample shows hundreds of thousands of distinct CDR3 sequences, about two thirds of them seen only once. Sample: sorted CD4+, CD8+, or CD8+CD57+ T cells (not recorded which) from PBMCs. All receptors derive from a human donor in good health, serving as a control. CDR3s include the opening cysteine and the closing phenylalanine or tryptophan. The D gene is left open where the match is weak. Size is stated for part of the rows, as once, few or many counts, or as a class when the clone is expanded.

J	size	V	D	DNA	CDR3
TRBJ2-5	.	TRBV15	.	TGTGCCAGCAGAGGGTCTACCGAGGGACAAGGGACCCAGTACTTC	CASRGSTEGQGTQYF
TRBJ1-2	.	TRBV7-6	.	TGTGCCAGCAGCCGGACTAGCGGGGGAGGCTGGGACTTC	CASSRTSGGGWDF
TRBJ2-7	.	TRBV7-9	.	TGTGCCAGCACGTGGGACGGCGCCTACGGGCAGTACTTC	CASTWDGAYGQYF
TRBJ1-1	.	TRBV4-2	TRBD1	TGTGCCAGCAGCCAAGGGACAGGGGCGGATGAAGCTTTCTTT	CASSQGTGADEAFF
TRBJ1-2	.	TRBV20-1	TRBD1	TGCAGTGCTATTTCCAGGGGGCTTGATGGCTACACCTTC	CSAISRGLDGYTF
TRBJ2-2	.	TRBV7-7	.	TGTGCCAGCAGCTTAGCCGGGACACTGCGTCCGAACACCGGGGAGCTGTTTTTT	CASSLAGTLRPNTGELFF
TRBJ2-3	.	TRBV7-7	.	TGTGCCCGGCGGTTTAGCACAGATACGCAGTATTTT	CARRFSTDTQYF
TRBJ2-1	.	TRBV10-2	TRBD2	TGCGCCAGCAGTGAGACTAGCGGGAACAATGAGCAGTTCTTC	CASSETSGNNEQFF
TRBJ2-3	once	TRBV5-4	.	TGTGCCAGCAGCTTGGCCATTACAGATACGCAGTATTTT	CASSLAITDTQYF
TRBJ2-3	.	TRBV9	.	TGTGCCAGCAGCGTAGGAGTGGGATCCGATACGCAGTATTTT	CASSVGVGSDTQYF
TRBJ1-3	.	TRBV6-6	.	TGTGCCAGCACCCATGTGGGGGGTTTCTCTGGAAACACCATATATTTT	CASTHVGGFSGNTIYF
TRBJ2-7	many	TRBV20-1	TRBD2	TGCAGTGCTAGAAGCGGGGCGCACTACGAGCAGTACTTC	CSARSGAHYEQYF
TRBJ1-1	.	TRBV7-4	.	TGTGCCAGCAGCTTAGTCTCGGGACCTTTAGCAATCAGCTTT	CASSLVSGPLAISF
TRBJ2-7	once	TRBV9	.	TGTGCCAGCAGCCCTTCGAGTCGCGGGGCGGAAACCTACGAGCAGTACTTC	CASSPSSRGAETYEQYF
TRBJ2-5	.	TRBV7-2	.	TGCGCCAGCAGCAAGGGGGGGGGGGACGAAGAGACCCAGTACTTC	CASSKGGGDEETQYF
TRBJ2-5	.	TRBV10-3	.	TGTGCCATCAGTTACGGCGCAGAAGAGACCCAGTACTTC	CAISYGAEETQYF
TRBJ2-5	.	TRBV7-2	TRBD2	TGTGCCAGCAGCTTACCGCTAGCGGGGGGAGGAGAGACCCAGTACTTC	CASSLPLAGGGETQYF
TRBJ1-1	.	TRBV10-3	.	TGTGCCATCACCACCGAGGGGGGGGGGAGTGACGCCACCTTT	CAITTEGGGSDATF
TRBJ2-5	few	TRBV5-4	.	TGTGCCAGCAGCCTGCCAAGGGGGACCCAGTACTTC	CASSLPRGTQYF
TRBJ1-2	.	TRBV9	TRBD1	TGTGCCAGCAGCGCCTACTCCGGGGACAGCGCCTATGGCTACACCTTC	CASSAYSGDSAYGYTF
TRBJ2-2	many	TRBV11-3	TRBD1	TGTGCCAGCAGCAAAGAGGGGGACAGAGGCACCGGGGAGCTGTTTTTT	CASSKEGDRGTGELFF
TRBJ1-1	.	TRBV9	.	TGTGCCAGCAGCGTAACAGTGACAGACTACAACACTGAAGCTTTCTTT	CASSVTVTDYNTEAFF